This note documents a single T cell receptor (beta chain) sequence. All enrollees were about 18 to 100 years old and from about 24 US areas. Clinical history reported by participants formed the basis on which cohorts were assigned. The sample is drawn from a study of blood T cell repertoires in COVID-19. Looking at the study overall: The United States, Italy and Spain were the sources of the acute and convalescent COVID-19 samples.

Study processing details: By means of reference gene primer amplification, nucleated cell counts were estimated. Method: immunoSEQ multiplex PCR; TCRdb's copy keeps in-frame clones and lacks some. V and J calls plus clone size are reproduced from that table; the DNA served to infer D and trimming. The sample includes roughly 250,000 clones, roughly 88% of them seen just once. The CDR3 extends over 15 amino acids. Trimming removed 4 bases from V and 8 bases from J; junction bases left unmatched: 11. Germline V lookup: CDR1 SGHTA, CDR2 FQGNSA. The TCR sequence derives from a middle-aged woman with acute COVID-19. Material: PBMCs or T cells enriched from blood (not recorded which). J is TRBJ1-2 and V is TRBV7-2, with 9 bases lining up with TRBD1. CDR3 bases: TGTGCCAGCAGCTCCACCTCACAGGGGGCTTTAGGCTACACCTTC. It specifies CASSSTSQGALGYTF.